The 16 T cell receptor beta chains below were found in one sample sequenced in a study of blood T cell repertoires in COVID-19. The protocol was immunoSEQ multiplex PCR, while the TCRdb copy is restricted to in-frame clones and leaves out a portion. The table includes 180,000 or so clones, about 85% detected once. Sequencing used peripheral blood. The receptors were gathered from a woman of 80 years or more in a cohort sampled during active or convalescent COVID-19.

The CDR3, as DNA: TGTGCCAGCTCACCCCTAGCGGGGGTCCTCGTGGAGCAGTTCTTC. Its translation is CASSPLAGVLVEQFF. This chain connects TRBV18 to TRBJ2-1, with TRBD2 matching 10 bases. With V trimmed by 3 bases and J by 10 bases, 9 bases remained unmatched. Germline loops: CDR1 KGHSH, CDR2 LQKENI. This CDR3 region has 15 residues.

This clone came up once. V and J are TRBV2 and TRBJ2-6; D perhaps matches TRBD1 (5 bases). This CDR3 region has 16 residues. Germline lookup yields CDR1 SNHLY and CDR2 FYNNEI. CDR3 nucleotide sequence: TGTGCTATTGGGCAGGGTACTACCTCTGGGGCCAACGTCCTGACTTTC. Its protein is CAIGQGTTSGANVLTF.

This clone appeared many times. The rearrangement joins TRBV3-1 (or the pseudogene TRBV3-2) to TRBJ2-1, with D unclear. Per germline, CDR1 LGHDT and CDR2 YNNKEL (reference sequence). Trimming cost V 3 bases and J 0 bases, with 18 bases left between them. This CDR3 has 18 amino acids. This CDR3 reads CASSHHYRRRSSYNEQFF. The CDR3 nucleotides read TGTGCCAGCAGCCACCACTACCGACGTAGGAGCTCCTACAATGAGCAGTTCTTC.

The rearrangement uses TRBV19 and TRBJ1-6, with TRBD1 as a possible D gene (5 bases). CDR1 LNHDA and CDR2 SQIVND come from the germline V gene (reference sequence). The CDR3 totals 15 residues. V lost 5 bases and J 6 bases, leaving 14 bases between the germline ends. The CDR3 here is CASSGRGGTNSPLHF. CDR3 in DNA: TGTGCCAGTAGTGGCCGTGGAGGGACTAATTCACCCCTCCACTTT.

Concerning this clone: One junction end disagrees with the germline gene, perhaps due to a read error. This chain links TRBV25-1 with TRBJ1-1, with TRBD1 as a possible D gene (5 bases). The CDR3 runs to 12 residues. Germline loops: CDR1 MGHDK, CDR2 SYGVNS. The CDR3: CASSEGRDGKFF. CDR3 DNA: TGTGCCAGCAGTGAAGGGCGGGACGGGAAGTTTTTC.

The CDR3 loop reads CASSQPGQGNTDTQYF. For the CDR3, the DNA is TGTGCCAGCAGCCAGCCGGGACAGGGAAACACAGATACGCAGTATTTT. V and J are TRBV7-6 and TRBJ2-3; 9 nucleotides match TRBD1. Trimming removed 5 bases from V and 2 bases from J; junction bases left unmatched: 8. Germline CDR1 SGHVS, CDR2 FNYEAQ. CDR3 length: 16 amino acids. Based on the CDR3 plus reference TRBV7-6 and TRBJ2-3, the full variable domain is GAGVSQSPRYKVTKRGQDVALRCDPISGHVSLYWYRQALGQGPEFLTYFNYEAQQDKSGLPNDRFSAERPEGSISTLTIQRTEQRDSAMYRCASSQPGQGNTDTQYFGPGTRLTVL.

The J gene is TRBJ1-1, the V gene TRBV9, with D unresolved. Germline values: CDR1 SGDLS, CDR2 YYNGEE. Trimming took off 3 bases at V and 0 bases at J, with 9 bases between the two ends. CDR3 length equals 14 residues. CDR3 amino acids: CASSAESVNTEAFF. The CDR3 nucleotides read TGTGCCAGCAGCGCCGAGAGTGTGAACACTGAAGCTTTCTTT. The full variable domain, in which reference TRBV9 and TRBJ1-1 provide the parts outside the CDR3, is DSGVTQTPKHLITATGQRVTLRCSPRSGDLSVYWYQQSLDQGLQFLIQYYNGEERAKGNILERFSAQQFPDLHSELNLSSLELGDSALYFCASSAESVNTEAFFGQGTRLTVV.

The chain employs TRBV27 and TRBJ2-5, with 14 bases aligning to TRBD2. J lost 8 bases, V lost 6 bases, and 8 bases had no gene match. Germline loops: CDR1 MNHEY, CDR2 SMNVEV (reference sequence). The CDR3 contains 15 residues. For the CDR3, the DNA is TGTGCCAGCAGCCCGGGACTAGCGGGGGCCCCAACCCAGTACTTC. As protein: CASSPGLAGAPTQYF.

This chain uses TRBV7-2 with TRBJ1-1, with TRBD1 as a possible D gene (5 bases). This CDR3 has 13 residues. V was trimmed by 6 bases and J by 0 bases, leaving 8 bases between them. The germline gives CDR1 SGHTA, CDR2 FQGNSA. The CDR3 DNA is TGTGCCAGCAGGACAGATATGAACACTGAAGCTTTCTTT. Protein sequence: CASRTDMNTEAFF.

The table lists this clone with many counts. The chain combines TRBV21-1 with TRBJ1-5. TRBV21-1 is a pseudogene locus. The CDR3 contains 12 residues. CDR3 region: CASSKYSQPQHF. The CDR3 DNA reads as TGTGCCAGCAGCAAATATTCGCAGCCCCAGCATTTT.

The gene calls are TRBV7-2 and TRBJ2-1; possible D gene TRBD2, 6 bases. Trimming stripped 1 base from V and 7 bases from J, with 14 bases between. CDR1 is SGHTA, CDR2 FQGNSA, per germline. CDR3 length: 15 residues. CDR3 loop: CASSLEGSAGNEQFF. DNA of the CDR3: TGTGCCAGCAGCTTAGAGGGGTCGGCGGGGAATGAGCAGTTCTTC.

The rearrangement joins TRBV3-1 (or the pseudogene TRBV3-2) to TRBJ2-5; the match to TRBD2 covers 12 bases. This CDR3 region has 14 residues. Looked up from germline, CDR1 is LGHDT and CDR2 is YNNKEL (reference sequence). The junction had 4 bases not matched to a gene; V was cut back by 8 bases and J by 3 bases. CDR3 loop: CASAGLAGKETQYF. The DNA for the CDR3 is TGTGCCAGCGCCGGACTAGCGGGGAAAGAGACCCAGTACTTC.

This chain connects TRBV9 to TRBJ1-4; 7 bases are a match to TRBD1. CDR1 is SGDLS, CDR2 YYNGEE, per germline. V shed 2 bases and J 5 bases; nucleotides not matched to a gene: 3. The CDR3 sequence is 14 residues long. The DNA of the CDR3 is TGTGCCAGCAGCGTTTTAGGGGGCAATGAAAAACTGTTTTTT. This codes for CASSVLGGNEKLFF.

This chain's CDR3 is CASSHPRYRGSFF. DNA for the CDR3: TGCGCCAGCAGCCACCCCAGGTATCGGGGATCGTTCTTC. This sequence joins TRBV4-1 and TRBJ2-1, with D perhaps matching TRBD2 (5 bases). CDR1 is MGHRA and CDR2 is YSYEKL in the germline V gene. There are 13 residues in the CDR3. The ends were cut back, 3 bases at V and 15 bases at J, with 18 bases in the middle.

The rearrangement joins TRBV2 to TRBJ2-7; a weak D match, TRBD2 (6 bases). Germline CDR1 SNHLY, CDR2 FYNNEI. V was pared by 2 bases and J by 0 bases, with 11 bases between. The CDR3 is 15 amino acids. CDR3 sequence: CASSEFGSSSYEQYV. The CDR3 DNA reads as TGTGCCAGCAGTGAATTCGGGAGCAGCTCCTACGAGCAGTACGTC.

This chain uses TRBV5-1 with TRBJ2-2, with D maybe TRBD1 (6 bases). Trimming removed 4 bases at V and 0 bases at J, with 10 bases between. The CDR3 is 15 residues long. Germline CDR1 and CDR2: SGHRS and YFSETQ. The CDR3, as DNA: TGCGCCAGCAGCGAGAAGGGGGCGAACACCGGGGAGCTGTTTTTT. Translated, it gives CASSEKGANTGELFF.